Described below is a single T cell receptor (beta chain) sequence and its context. The target of this receptor is not known. Base-call qualities are not available, and no considerably larger clone is one nucleotide away. CDR1 SGHDN and CDR2 FVKESK were looked up in the germline V gene. Unmatched junction bases come to 8, with V trimmed by 4 bases and J by 3 bases. CDR3 length: 16 amino acids, cysteine to phenylalanine. The entry retains the CDR3 DNA only, 48 bases that are in frame from base 1. These data are taken from a study of blood T cell repertoires in COVID-19 (TCRdb year 2020). About the study as a whole: Samples covering the acute and convalescent phases of COVID-19 were provided by collaborators in the United States, Italy and Spain. The prospective study material was composed of cDNA or gDNA derived from T cells, B-cell-depleted T cells, or PBMCs. Subjects who had been exposed to COVID-19, were actively infected with it, or had recovered from it provided the deeply sampled blood TCRbeta repertoires that made up the dataset. The repertoires were made available in a free public database intended to serve as a resource for research on the immune response to SARS-CoV-2. Samples came from the ongoing ImmuneRACE study (first 160 participants) plus 1,254 subjects from 6 global collaborators. Sample metadata almost always included a de-identified subject ID, COVID-19 status, age in years and sex. Where HLA class I and class II types were available, the types were taken from metadata supplied by the sample provider, not from assay-based typing.

TCRbeta CDR3 regions were amplified from genomic DNA by means of the immunoSEQ Assay, a bias-controlled multiplex PCR. The published analysis was carried out like this. Within the assay, amplification of reference gene primers was used to estimate how many nucleated cells each sample contained. To quantify the absolute abundance of each unique TCRbeta CDR3 rearrangement, sequence reads were collapsed and filtered. For each sample, productive Simpson clonality was calculated as the square root of Simpson's diversity index over productive rearrangements. TCRdb holds this immuneACCESS table with in-frame rearrangements only. Some clones are missing; in checked studies, unresolved V genes explain under half, and the rest has no known cause. V, J and clone size reflect that table, while D and trimming were determined from the DNA. The sample table holds 63,000 or so clones, of which roughly 82% were seen once. The ten largest clonotypes hold about two fifths of the sample.

The collaborating institutions used their own protocols to collect whole blood in K2EDTA tubes. For TCRbeta analysis, collaborator samples were shipped as frozen whole blood, as isolated PBMCs, or as DNA extracted from either sample type. Summary of the overall study and its limitations: The amount of clinical and demographic metadata varied by source and participant and was provided uncurated.

The chain uses TRBV14 and TRBJ2-2, and TRBD2 matches 7 of the central bases. The material sequenced was peripheral blood. The TCR was taken from a human donor in a cohort sampled during active COVID-19. The DNA sequence follows: TGTGCCAGCAGCCCAAGCAGACTAGCCCACACCGGGGAGCTGTTTTTT. Its amino acids are CASSPSRLAHTGELFF. Reference TRBV14 and TRBJ2-2 proteins supply the regions before and after the CDR3; the full variable domain is: EAGVTQFPSHSVIEKGQTVTLRCDPISGHDNLYWYRRVMGKEIKFLLHFVKESKQDESGMPNNRFLAERTGGTYSTLKVQPAELEDSGVYFCASSPSRLAHTGELFFGEGSRLTVL.